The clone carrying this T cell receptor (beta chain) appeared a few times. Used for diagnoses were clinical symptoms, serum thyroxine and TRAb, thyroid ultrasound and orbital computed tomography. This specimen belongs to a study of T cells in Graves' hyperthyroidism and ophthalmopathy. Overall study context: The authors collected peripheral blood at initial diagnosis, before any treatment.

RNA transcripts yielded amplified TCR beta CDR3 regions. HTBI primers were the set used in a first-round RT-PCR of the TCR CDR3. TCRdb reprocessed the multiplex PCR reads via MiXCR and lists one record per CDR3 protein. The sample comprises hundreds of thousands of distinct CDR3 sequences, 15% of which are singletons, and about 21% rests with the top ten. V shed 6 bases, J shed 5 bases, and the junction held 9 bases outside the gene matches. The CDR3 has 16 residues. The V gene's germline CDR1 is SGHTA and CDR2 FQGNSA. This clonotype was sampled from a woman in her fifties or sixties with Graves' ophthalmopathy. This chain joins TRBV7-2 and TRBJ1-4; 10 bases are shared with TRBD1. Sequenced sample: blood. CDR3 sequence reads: CASRNAGGQGNEKLFF. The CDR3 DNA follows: TGTGCCAGCAGAAACGCCGGGGGACAGGGGAATGAAAAACTGTTTTTT.